This TCR beta chain was recovered during a study of blood T cells in healthy people across ages. In regard to this clonotype: Its cognate antigen is unknown.

A sample-barcoded 5' primer and a J-beta primer mix were used in a second PCR of about 7 to 12 cycles. Tagging of each cDNA molecule was performed by a template-switch adaptor with 12 random nucleotides. TCRdb itself ran the 5' RACE reads through MiXCR, one entry per CDR3 protein. The data contain 650,000 to 800,000 distinct CDR3 sequences, 40% to 50% of them singletons. Study findings and constraints: With age, beta diversity per million T cells declined roughly linearly, significantly by approximately 40.

The extraction recovered at least 6 micrograms of total RNA per sample. The sample comprised blood. The receptor's source is a man between 60 and 75 years old in good health.

Here the CDR3 DNA reads TGTGCCAGCACGGAAAACGAGGGTCCCTACGAGCAGTACTTC. This encodes CASTENEGPYEQYF. The chain is built from TRBV7-2 and TRBJ2-7; a weak D match, TRBD2 (5 bases). CDR3 length: 14 amino acids. Germline V gene sequence: CDR1 SGHTA, CDR2 FQGNSA. Trimming removed 7 bases from V and 2 bases from J, with 15 bases in between.